One sample yielded the 32 T cell receptor beta chains listed below, sequenced in a study of brain metastases from non-small cell lung cancer. The data were produced by immunoSEQ multiplex PCR, yet TCRdb's version contains in-frame clones alone and is incomplete. The sample has around 2,200 clones; under 95% are singletons. Sequencing was carried out using primary lung tumor tissue. These TCRs come from a donor at least 40 years old with non-small cell lung cancer.

The rearrangement joins TRBV7-9 to TRBJ1-4; D gene unclear. Trimming shortened V by 4 bases and J by 8 bases, and 11 bases separated the two germline ends. This CDR3 contains 13 residues. Germline CDR1 SEHNR, CDR2 FQNEAQ (reference sequence). CDR3 sequence reads: CASSYSGGEKLFF. Written as DNA, the CDR3 is TGTGCCAGCAGCTATTCAGGTGGCGAAAAACTGTTTTTT.

The rearrangement uses TRBV14 and TRBJ1-6; possible D gene TRBD1, 6 bases. Germline CDR1 and CDR2: SGHDN and FVKESK. The ends were cut back, 3 bases at V and 14 bases at J, with 20 bases in the middle. This CDR3 is built from 15 residues. The CDR3 protein is CASSHFLRGPGTLHF. The CDR3 DNA reads as TGTGCCAGCAGCCATTTCCTCAGGGGCCCTGGTACCCTCCACTTT.

The rearrangement uses TRBV19 and TRBJ2-7; tentative D call: TRBD2 (5 bases). Per the germline V gene, CDR1 is LNHDA and CDR2 is SQIVND (reference sequence). The V and J ends lost 0 bases and 4 bases respectively, with 10 bases between them. The CDR3 length is 14 residues. The CDR3 loop reads CASSIEAAVYEQYF. The CDR3 bases are TGTGCCAGTAGTATAGAAGCGGCTGTGTACGAGCAGTACTTC.

The rearrangement links TRBV28 to TRBJ2-3; D possibly corresponds to TRBD1 (6 bases). The CDR3 is made up of 15 amino acids. The ends were cut back, 2 bases at V and 4 bases at J, with 13 bases in the middle. Germline CDR1 and CDR2: MDHEN and SYDVKM. In nucleotides, the CDR3 is TGTGCCAGCAGTTTACAGGGGTCCTACGCAGATACGCAGTATTTT. Amino acid sequence: CASSLQGSYADTQYF. The complete variable domain, with remaining parts taken from reference TRBV28 and TRBJ2-3, reads DVKVTQSSRYLVKRTGEKVFLECVQDMDHENMFWYRQDPGLGLRLIYFSYDVKMKEKGDIPEGYSVSREKKERFSLILESASTNQTSMYLCASSLQGSYADTQYFGPGTRLTVL.

The chain couples TRBV29-1 to TRBJ2-2; D is unresolved. CDR1 is SQVTM and CDR2 is ANQGSEA in the germline V gene. The CDR3 length is 10 residues. V lost 7 bases to trimming and J lost 7 bases, with 7 bases between them. CDR3 nucleotides: TGCAGCGCCCACCACGGGGAGCTGTTTTTT. It yields the protein CSAHHGELFF.

V usage is TRBV19 and J usage is TRBJ1-2, with 8 bases identical to TRBD1. This CDR3 comprises 16 residues. CDR1 is LNHDA, CDR2 SQIVND, per germline (reference sequence). The V segment lost 3 bases and the J segment 6 bases; nucleotides outside the gene matches: 12. CDR3 protein: CASSIGLAGGADGYTF. CDR3 bases: TGTGCCAGTAGTATTGGCTTGGCAGGGGGCGCAGATGGCTACACCTTC.

V and J are TRBV18 and TRBJ2-3, with 7 bases fitting TRBD1. There are 16 residues in the CDR3. Germline V gene sequence: CDR1 KGHSH, CDR2 LQKENI. Germline trimming cut 0 bases from V and 3 bases from J; bases unmatched to any gene: 6. This CDR3 reads CASSPPGQTITDTQYF. Written as DNA, the CDR3 is TGTGCCAGCTCACCACCGGGACAGACTATTACAGATACGCAGTATTTT.

The chain links TRBV7-6 to TRBJ2-7, with TRBD1 matching 8 bases. Germline V gene data show CDR1 as SGHVS and CDR2 as FNYEAQ. The CDR3 runs 16 residues. Trimming took 5 bases from V and 2 from J; bases not matched to a gene: 11. CDR3 nucleotides: TGTGCCAGCAGCCAAGGACAGGGTCTCGATCCCTACGAGCAGTACTTC. Translation gives CASSQGQGLDPYEQYF.

CDR3 nucleotide sequence: TGCGCCAGCACCCCCGCCGGGGGGAACCTCTACGAGCAGTACTTC. Translating gives CASTPAGGNLYEQYF. The V gene is TRBV5-1, the J gene TRBJ2-7; 7 bases match TRBD2. This CDR3 has 15 amino acids. The ends lost 6 bases at V and 3 bases at J; junction bases unmatched: 12. Germline CDR1 reads SGHRS; CDR2 reads YFSETQ.

This chain links TRBV5-5 with TRBJ2-3, with 12 bases lining up with TRBD2. Germline loops: CDR1 SGHKS, CDR2 YYEKEE (reference sequence). With V trimmed by 3 bases and J by 2 bases, 4 bases remained unmatched. The CDR3 totals 16 residues. CDR3 protein: CASSSGLAGHTDTQYF. In nucleotides, the CDR3 is TGTGCCAGCAGCTCGGGACTAGCGGGCCACACAGATACGCAGTATTTT.

The chain carries TRBV10-3 and TRBJ2-1; possibly TRBD1 or TRBD2 for D (5 bases each). The CDR3 totals 11 residues. V was trimmed by 8 bases and J by 10 bases, leaving 12 bases between them. From germline, CDR1 is ENHRY and CDR2 SYGVKD. CDR3 nucleotide sequence: TGTGCCATCGGCCAGGGACGGGAGCAGTTCTTC. Translation gives CAIGQGREQFF.

The chain links TRBV10-2 to TRBJ2-1; no definite D call. Trimming pared 4 bases from V and 4 bases from J, leaving 8 bases between. Germline V lookup: CDR1 WSHSY, CDR2 SAAADI. This CDR3 has 13 residues. CDR3 DNA sequence: TGCGCCAGCAGTGTAGGACGGTACAATGAGCAGTTCTTC. It yields the protein CASSVGRYNEQFF.

The rearrangement uses TRBV7-2 and TRBJ2-3; no definite D call. The V gene lost 4 bases and the J gene lost 3 bases, with 11 bases spanning the gap. CDR1 is SGHTA and CDR2 is FQGNSA in the germline V gene. The CDR3 has 14 residues. The CDR3 DNA follows: TGTGCCAGCAGCTCAGTGTTGTCGACAGATACGCAGTATTTT. Its protein is CASSSVLSTDTQYF.

The gene calls are TRBV19 and TRBJ1-5; unclear D gene. The CDR3 runs to 16 residues. Germline V CDR1 and CDR2: LNHDA, SQIVND (reference sequence). V gave up 0 bases and J gave up 0 bases, with 9 bases separating them. CDR3 residues: CASSIEGTYSNQPQHF. DNA of the CDR3: TGTGCCAGTAGTATAGAGGGCACCTATAGCAATCAGCCCCAGCATTTT.

This clone was seen more than once but under ten times. The V call is TRBV2, the J call TRBJ1-3; maybe TRBD1 (5 bases). Trimming pared 8 bases from V and 4 bases from J, leaving 12 bases between. The CDR3 extends over 13 amino acids. Germline V gene lookup returns CDR1 SNHLY and CDR2 FYNNEI. The CDR3 loop is CASRRDHGNTIYF. DNA of the CDR3: TGTGCCAGCCGCCGGGACCACGGAAACACCATATATTTT.

This clone was found once. This rearrangement joins TRBV7-6 to TRBJ2-7, with unresolved D. Germline V gene data show CDR1 as SGHVS and CDR2 as FNYEAQ. Trimming removed 1 base at V and 2 bases at J, with 6 bases between. CDR3 size: 13 residues. This chain's CDR3 is CASSLGTAYEQYF. In DNA form, the CDR3 reads TGTGCCAGCAGCTTAGGGACGGCCTACGAGCAGTACTTC.

The V gene is TRBV25-1, the J gene TRBJ2-5; 7 nucleotides agree with TRBD2. The CDR3 spans 14 residues. Germline V lookup: CDR1 MGHDK, CDR2 SYGVNS. The junction had 5 bases not matched to a gene; V was cut back by 2 bases and J by 5 bases. The CDR3 nucleotides read TGTGCCAGCAGTGAAGTCGGGGGGTCGGAGACCCAGTACTTC. Its protein is CASSEVGGSETQYF.

The chain has TRBV5-5 and TRBJ1-4, with D possibly matching TRBD1 (6 bases). V lost 5 bases and J lost 7, with 15 bases in between. Germline lookup yields CDR1 SGHKS and CDR2 YYEKEE (reference sequence). This CDR3 is built from 14 residues. The CDR3 region is CASSLNQGIEKLFF. As DNA, the CDR3 is TGTGCCAGCAGTTTAAATCAGGGGATTGAAAAACTGTTTTTT.

This clone was counted only a few times. The V and J genes are TRBV6-5 and TRBJ2-5; TRBD2 agrees at 7 bases. The CDR3 runs 13 residues. From germline, CDR1 is MNHEY and CDR2 SVGAGI. V dropped 7 bases and J dropped 2; count of bases not matched to a gene: 4. Here the CDR3 DNA reads TGTGCCAGCACGGCGGGAGCTCAAGAGACCCAGTACTTC. Translated, it gives CASTAGAQETQYF.

The chain joins TRBV6-5 to TRBJ1-1; 10 bases map to TRBD1. The CDR3 has 15 residues. The germline CDR1 and CDR2 sequences are MNHEY and SVGAGI. Trimming removed 6 bases from V and 4 bases from J; junction bases left unmatched: 8. The CDR3 bases are TGTGCCAGCAGGGGGGACAGGGGTATGGGCACTGAAGCTTTCTTT. Protein sequence: CASRGDRGMGTEAFF.

This chain joins TRBV19 and TRBJ2-5; 7 bases are a match to TRBD1. CDR3 length: 16 residues. Trimming took 5 bases from V and 6 from J; bases not matched to a gene: 15. The germline V gene encodes CDR1 LNHDA and CDR2 SQIVND (reference sequence). CDR3 coding DNA: TGTGCCAGTAGTTCCCACAGGGAAGGGGGCGGAAAGACCCAGTACTTC. Amino acid sequence: CASSSHREGGGKTQYF. Full variable domain (rest looked up from reference TRBV19 and TRBJ2-5): DGGITQSPKYLFRKEGQNVTLSCEQNLNHDAMYWYRQDPGQGLRLIYYSQIVNDFQKGDIAEGYSVSREKKESFPLTVTSAQKNPTAFYLCASSSHREGGGKTQYFGPGTRLLVL.

V is TRBV10-1 and J is TRBJ2-1; D is ambiguous. CDR1 is WNHNN and CDR2 is SYGVQD in the germline V gene (reference sequence). V was shortened by 4 bases and J by 4 bases, with 11 bases between the two germline ends. The CDR3 contains 14 residues. The CDR3 region is CASSASPRYNEQFF. The CDR3 bases are TGCGCCAGCAGTGCGTCGCCTAGATACAATGAGCAGTTCTTC.

A remark on this clone: A junction end diverges from the germline sequence, so it may reflect a read error. The gene calls are TRBV5-6 and TRBJ2-7; D is possibly TRBD1 (6 bases). The CDR3 spans 15 residues. Germline values: CDR1 SGHDT, CDR2 YYEEEE. CDR3 protein: CASSLFSTGSYEQYF. CDR3 DNA sequence: TGTGCTAGCAGCTTGTTTAGTACAGGGTCTTACGAGCAGTACTTC.

This rearrangement joins TRBV7-9 to TRBJ1-3, with a possible D match to TRBD1 (5 bases). The CDR3 has 17 residues. CDR1 and CDR2 (germline): SEHNR, FQNEAQ (reference sequence). V was shortened by 1 base and J by 2 bases, with 15 bases between the two germline ends. The CDR3 DNA follows: TGTGCCAGCAGCTTAGGCGGGCCGGGGGGTACTGGAAACACCATATATTTT. It specifies CASSLGGPGGTGNTIYF.

J is TRBJ2-5 and V is TRBV5-4; TRBD2 matches at 13 bases. The CDR3 sequence is 15 residues long. V was clipped by 4 bases and J by 2 bases; unmatched bases: 2. Germline CDR1 and CDR2: SGHNT and YYREEE (reference sequence). CDR3 sequence: CASSRTSGGQETQYF. In DNA, the CDR3 is TGTGCCAGCAGCCGGACTAGCGGGGGACAAGAGACCCAGTACTTC.

The J gene is TRBJ1-5, the V gene TRBV28; the D is unclear. V shed 1 base and J shed 9 bases, with 7 bases lying between them. The CDR3 totals 12 residues. The germline gives CDR1 MDHEN, CDR2 SYDVKM. The CDR3: CASSLLRGPQHF. The CDR3 nucleotides read TGTGCCAGCAGTTTATTACGGGGGCCCCAGCATTTT. Full variable domain (remainder filled in from reference TRBV28 and TRBJ1-5): DVKVTQSSRYLVKRTGEKVFLECVQDMDHENMFWYRQDPGLGLRLIYFSYDVKMKEKGDIPEGYSVSREKKERFSLILESASTNQTSMYLCASSLLRGPQHFGDGTRLSIL.

V is TRBV9 and J is TRBJ1-3; TRBD1 matches at 8 bases. With V trimmed by 3 bases and J by 2 bases, 1 base remained unmatched. Germline V CDR1 and CDR2: SGDLS, YYNGEE. This CDR3 has 14 residues. CDR3 region: CASSEQGAGNTIYF. The CDR3 nucleotides are TGTGCCAGCAGCGAACAGGGGGCTGGAAACACCATATATTTT.

V gene TRBV7-2 combines with J gene TRBJ2-2; D not certain. Germline V gives CDR1 SGHTA, CDR2 FQGNSA. V was trimmed by 5 bases and J by 4 bases, leaving 11 bases between them. There are 14 residues in the CDR3. This CDR3 is CASSPIYLTGELFF. The CDR3 DNA sequence: TGTGCCAGCAGCCCCATATATCTCACCGGGGAGCTGTTTTTT. Complete variable domain (other parts from reference TRBV7-2 and TRBJ2-2): GAGVSQSPSNKVTEKGKDVELRCDPISGHTALYWYRQSLGQGLEFLIYFQGNSAPDKSGLPSDRFSAERTGGSVSTLTIQRTQQEDSAVYLCASSPIYLTGELFFGEGSRLTVL.

The rearrangement joins TRBV20-1 to TRBJ1-2; D is ambiguous. The CDR3 consists of 10 residues. V was cut by 2 bases and J by 3 bases, with 1 base left in between. Germline V gene sequence: CDR1 DFQATT, CDR2 SNEGSKA (reference sequence). CDR3 in DNA: TGCAGTGCTAGACACTATGGCTACACCTTC. This translates into CSARHYGYTF.

The chain uses TRBV28 and TRBJ2-5; the D is unclear. The CDR3 spans 15 residues. The V end lost 3 bases, the J end lost 5 bases, and 16 bases lay between the germline ends. Looked up from germline, CDR1 is MDHEN and CDR2 is SYDVKM. CDR3 loop: CASSFLQGMGETQYF. In nucleotides, the CDR3 is TGTGCCAGCAGTTTCTTGCAAGGGATGGGGGAGACCCAGTACTTC.

This chain uses TRBV6-4 with TRBJ1-5, with a weak D call TRBD1 (5 bases). The CDR3 has 14 amino acids. V lost 6 bases and J lost 0, with 9 bases in between. CDR1 is MRHNA, CDR2 SNTAGT, per germline. CDR3: CASSPTVSNQPQHF. Written as DNA, the CDR3 is TGTGCCAGCAGCCCGACAGTTAGCAATCAGCCCCAGCATTTT.

This rearrangement joins TRBV5-1 to TRBJ1-1; a possible D gene is TRBD1 (5 bases). Trimming took 0 bases from V and 3 from J, leaving 12 bases between them. The germline V gene has CDR1 SGHRS and CDR2 YFSETQ. The CDR3 totals 15 residues. DNA of the CDR3: TGCGCCAGCAGCTTGGGTCAGGGACGGGACACTGAAGCTTTCTTT. It is translated as CASSLGQGRDTEAFF.